This passage covers 6 T cell receptor beta chains from one sample sequenced in a study of blood T cells in healthy people across ages. A J-beta primer mix and a sample-barcoded 5' primer were used in a second PCR of about 7 to 12 cycles. MiXCR was run by TCRdb on the 5' RACE reads, yielding one entry per CDR3 protein. The sample yields 1.5 million to 1.9 million distinct CDR3 sequences, approximately 39% seen once. Sequenced sample: blood. These receptors were collected from a woman aged 18-30 years in good health.

This clonotype was detected only a few times. The gene calls are TRBV12-3 or TRBV12-4 and TRBJ1-3; a weak D match, TRBD1 (6 bases). V was cut by 4 bases and J by 7 bases, with 11 bases left in between. This CDR3 has 13 residues. The CDR3 region has the DNA TGTGCCAGCAGTTCAACAGGGAGGAACACCATATATTTT. It yields the protein CASSSTGRNTIYF.

This clonotype was counted a single time. This sequence joins TRBV27 and TRBJ2-5, with 7 bases identical to TRBD1. With 4 bases clipped from V and 11 bases from J, the junction kept 13 bases outside the gene matches. The CDR3 sequence is 14 residues long. CDR1 MNHEY and CDR2 SMNVEV come from the germline V gene (reference sequence). The CDR3 DNA is TGTGCCAGCAGTTCGCGGACAGGTAATAGTGAGCAGTACTTC. Amino acids: CASSSRTGNSEQYF.

This clonotype occurred a few times. J is TRBJ2-7 and V is TRBV12-3 or TRBV12-4, with D tentatively TRBD1 or TRBD2 (5 bases each). Trimming left V 6 bases short and J 3 bases short, with 12 bases between. The CDR3 consists of 13 residues. CDR3 in amino acids: CASSPGRRYEQYF. CDR3 sequence (DNA): TGTGCCAGCAGCCCGGGACGGCGCTACGAGCAGTACTTC.

A few counts support this clonotype. The J gene is TRBJ2-1, the V gene TRBV20-1; 12 nucleotides agree with TRBD1. Germline CDR1 is DFQATT and CDR2 is SNEGSKA (reference sequence). The CDR3 runs 14 residues. With V trimmed by 3 bases and J by 9 bases, 6 bases remained unmatched. The CDR3 region has the DNA TGCAGTGCTAGTTGGCGGGACAGGGGGCGTGAGCAGTTCTTC. It encodes CSASWRDRGREQFF.

In DNA form, the CDR3 reads TGTGCCAGCAGTCAAAACGGGGGTAGCACCGGGGAGCTGTTTTTT. Its protein is CASSQNGGSTGELFF. The chain combines TRBV6-5 with TRBJ2-2; TRBD2 might be the D (6 bases). The CDR3 sequence is 15 residues long. V lost 5 bases and J lost 4, with 14 bases in between. Germline CDR1 MNHEY, CDR2 SVGAGI.

The chain links TRBV5-5 to TRBJ1-1; D ambiguous. Trimming left V 0 bases short and J 4 bases short, with 10 bases between. The germline V gene has CDR1 SGHKS and CDR2 YYEKEE (reference sequence). The CDR3 is 14 amino acids. The CDR3 sequence: CASSLVGRSTEAFF. DNA of the CDR3: TGTGCCAGCAGCTTGGTGGGGAGGTCCACTGAAGCTTTCTTT. The full variable domain, rest sourced from reference TRBV5-5 and TRBJ1-1, is DAGVTQSPTHLIKTRGQQVTLRCSPISGHKSVSWYQQVLGQGPQFIFQYYEKEERGRGNFPDRFSARQFPNYSSELNVNALLLGDSALYLCASSLVGRSTEAFFGQGTRLTVV.